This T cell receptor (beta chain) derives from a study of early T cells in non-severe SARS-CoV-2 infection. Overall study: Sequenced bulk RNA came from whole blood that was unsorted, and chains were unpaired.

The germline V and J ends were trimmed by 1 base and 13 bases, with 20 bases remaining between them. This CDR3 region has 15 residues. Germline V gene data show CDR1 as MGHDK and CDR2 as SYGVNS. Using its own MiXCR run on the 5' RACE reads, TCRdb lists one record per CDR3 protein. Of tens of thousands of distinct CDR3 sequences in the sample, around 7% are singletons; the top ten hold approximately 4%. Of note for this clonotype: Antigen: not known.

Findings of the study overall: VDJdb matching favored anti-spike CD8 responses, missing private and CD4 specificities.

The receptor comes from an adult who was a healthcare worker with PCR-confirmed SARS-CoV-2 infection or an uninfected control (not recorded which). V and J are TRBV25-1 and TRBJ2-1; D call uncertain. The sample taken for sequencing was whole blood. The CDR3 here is CASSESQTGDNRQFF. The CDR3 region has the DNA TGTGCCAGCAGTGAATCTCAGACTGGAGACAATCGCCAGTTCTTC.